The clone carrying this T cell receptor (beta chain) was found a few times. Its cognate antigen is unknown. V was cut by 5 bases and J by 0 bases, with 24 bases left in between. CDR1 is SGHVS, CDR2 FNYEAQ, per germline. This CDR3 is 19 amino acids long. The data originate from a study of T cells in Graves' hyperthyroidism and ophthalmopathy. Study-wide results and limits: Ophthalmopathy was told apart from stable hyperthyroidism by a 13 V-J model.

The TCR beta CDR3 regions underwent amplification using RNA transcripts as the source. In the first-round RT-PCR of the TCR CDR3, the HTBI primer set was used. Each CDR3 protein is one row after TCRdb ran MiXCR on the multiplex PCR reads. The data show more than 300,000 distinct CDR3 sequences, with less than 15% seen just once and around a tenth held by the top ten. The chain uses TRBV7-6 and TRBJ2-3; D gene ambiguous. The sequenced material came from blood. This receptor was taken from a woman under 30 with Graves' hyperthyroidism. The CDR3 spells CASSVRPTNLPSSTDTQYF. CDR3 coding DNA: TGTGCCAGCAGCGTGCGACCAACTAACCTCCCGTCGAGCACAGATACGCAGTATTTT.